The next 16 T cell receptor beta chains were all read from a single sample in a study of T cells in Graves' hyperthyroidism and ophthalmopathy. What was amplified from RNA transcripts were TCR beta CDR3 regions. Researchers ran a first-round RT-PCR on the TCR CDR3 using the HTBI primer set. TCRdb independently ran MiXCR on the multiplex PCR reads; one entry per CDR3 protein. In the table there are 75,000 to 100,000 distinct CDR3 sequences, around 50% of which are singletons. What was sequenced was blood. The receptor source for this set is a woman aged 35 to 49 with Graves' hyperthyroidism.

In the case of this clonotype: A much larger clone is a single base away; this may be a read error. The chain uses TRBV7-2 and TRBJ2-7, with 7 positions matching TRBD1. The germline CDR1 and CDR2 sequences are SGHTA and FQGNSA. The junction had 17 bases not matched to a gene; V was cut back by 5 bases and J by 10 bases. CDR3 length: 15 amino acids. The CDR3 sequence is CASSAGTVLQEAQYF. The CDR3 nucleotides read TGTGCCAGCAGCGCCGGGACAGTCCTTCAAGAGGCCCAGTACTTC. Together with reference TRBV7-2 and TRBJ2-7, the CDR3 gives the full variable domain: GAGVSQSPSNKVTEKGKDVELRCDPISGHTALYWYRQSLGQGLEFLIYFQGNSAPDKSGLPSDRFSAERTGGSVSTLTIQRTQQEDSAVYLCASSAGTVLQEAQYFGPGTRLTVT.

This clonotype was picked up many times. The chain couples TRBV2 to TRBJ2-2; 7 bases agree with TRBD1. With V trimmed by 5 bases and J by 2 bases, 2 bases remained unmatched. Germline V gene lookup returns CDR1 SNHLY and CDR2 FYNNEI. The CDR3 is 14 residues long. CDR3 protein: CASSLGGNTGELFF. In nucleotides, the CDR3 is TGTGCCAGCAGTTTAGGGGGCAACACCGGGGAGCTGTTTTTT.

The V call is TRBV10-3, the J call TRBJ1-2; TRBD1 matches 8 bases. The CDR3 consists of 13 residues. J lost 6 bases, V lost 9 bases, and 9 bases had no gene match. Germline V gene sequence: CDR1 ENHRY, CDR2 SYGVKD. CDR3 in amino acids: CAMMDRAADGYTF. CDR3 DNA sequence: TGTGCCATGATGGACAGGGCTGCGGATGGCTACACCTTC.

This clonotype was detected ten times or more. This chain uses TRBV7-2 with TRBJ2-2; 10 nucleotides align to TRBD2. The germline CDR1 and CDR2 sequences are SGHTA and FQGNSA. After removal of 5 bases from V and 1 base from J, the junction contained 13 bases not matched to a gene. The CDR3 is made up of 19 amino acids. CDR3 bases: TGTGCCAGCAGCCAAGATATGAGGACTAGCGGACAGAACACCGGGGAGCTGTTTTTT. This encodes CASSQDMRTSGQNTGELFF.

This clonotype came up once. The chain carries TRBV5-1 and TRBJ2-7; the match to TRBD1 covers 10 bases. This CDR3 comprises 14 residues. CDR1 and CDR2 from the germline V gene are SGHRS and YFSETQ. Trimming at V came to 4 bases and at J to 2 bases, leaving 3 bases not matched to a gene. The CDR3 sequence: CASSGTGAAYEQYF. The CDR3 coding sequence is TGCGCCAGCAGCGGGACAGGGGCGGCCTACGAGCAGTACTTC.

The chain uses TRBV5-4 and TRBJ2-7; maybe TRBD2 (7 bases). Trimming took 3 bases from V and 5 from J, leaving 15 bases between them. The germline V gene encodes CDR1 SGHNT and CDR2 YYREEE (reference sequence). The CDR3 is made up of 14 amino acids. For the CDR3, the DNA is TGTGCCAGCAGCTCCGGGGGGAGGGGGGACGAGCAGTACTTC. Its translation is CASSSGGRGDEQYF.

As regards this clonotype: A read error is likely, as this CDR3 ends without the conserved phenylalanine or tryptophan. The gene calls are TRBV2 and TRBJ2-5, with D perhaps matching TRBD2 (5 bases). The V gene's germline CDR1 is SNHLY and CDR2 FYNNEI. CDR3 size: 14 residues. CDR3: CATSGARGQETQYL. CDR3 coding DNA: TGCGCCACCAGTGGTGCCCGGGGTCAAGAGACCCAGTACCTC.

J is TRBJ1-2 and V is TRBV6-1, with no clear D. V was pared by 7 bases and J by 0 bases, with 12 bases between. Germline values: CDR1 MNHNS, CDR2 SASEGT. There are 14 residues in the CDR3. Here the CDR3 DNA reads TGTGCCAGCACCCCCCTATCCACTAACTATGGCTACACCTTC. As protein: CASTPLSTNYGYTF.

The chain employs TRBV6-5 and TRBJ2-7; D is possibly TRBD1 or TRBD2 (6 bases each). CDR3 length: 13 residues. V was shortened by 4 bases and J by 5 bases, with 12 bases between the two germline ends. Germline V gives CDR1 MNHEY, CDR2 SVGAGI. The CDR3: CASSLWRDNEQYF. The DNA of the CDR3 is TGTGCCAGCAGTTTGTGGCGGGACAACGAGCAGTACTTC.

The V gene is TRBV7-9, the J gene TRBJ1-2; 7 bases match TRBD1. This CDR3 has 13 residues. V shed 5 bases, J shed 9 bases, and the junction held 9 bases outside the gene matches. Per the germline V gene, CDR1 is SEHNR and CDR2 is FQNEAQ (reference sequence). In DNA, the CDR3 is TGTGCCAGCAGCGTCCTGACAGGGCAGAGCTACACCTTC. The encoded protein is CASSVLTGQSYTF.

The J gene is TRBJ1-1, the V gene TRBV7-8, with D perhaps TRBD1 (5 bases). V shed 5 bases and J shed 10 bases, with 14 bases lying between them. The CDR3 length is 12 residues. Germline lookup yields CDR1 SGHVS and CDR2 FQNEAQ. The CDR3 DNA sequence: TGTGCCAGCAGCCCCTTCGGGGCAGGAGCTTTCTTT. This sequence encodes CASSPFGAGAFF.

This rearrangement joins TRBV11-2 to TRBJ2-7; 8 bases align to TRBD2. V lost 4 bases and J lost 4; bases outside the gene matches: 15. Germline values: CDR1 SGHAT, CDR2 FQNNGV. The length of the CDR3 is 17 residues. This CDR3 reads CASSSIRAGVALYEQYF. The CDR3 nucleotides read TGTGCCAGCAGCTCAATTAGAGCGGGAGTCGCGTTGTACGAGCAGTACTTC.

This chain joins TRBV2 and TRBJ1-4; 7 bases are shared with TRBD1. The V gene's germline CDR1 is SNHLY and CDR2 FYNNEI. V shed 4 bases and J 4 bases; nucleotides not matched to a gene: 6. The CDR3 is 15 amino acids. The CDR3 sequence: CASSAVPGGNEKLFF. As DNA, the CDR3 is TGTGCCAGCAGTGCCGTTCCAGGGGGTAATGAAAAACTGTTTTTT.

The rearrangement uses TRBV20-1 and TRBJ1-6; D call uncertain. V was pared by 2 bases and J by 0 bases, with 5 bases between. There are 14 residues in the CDR3. From germline, CDR1 is DFQATT and CDR2 SNEGSKA (reference sequence). The CDR3: CSARQVSYNSPLHF. CDR3 DNA sequence: TGCAGTGCTAGACAGGTCTCCTATAATTCACCCCTCCACTTT.

The rearrangement uses TRBV27 and TRBJ2-7, with D perhaps TRBD1 (5 bases). The V end was cut by 6 bases, the J end by 6 bases, with 12 bases between. The germline V gene has CDR1 MNHEY and CDR2 SMNVEV (reference sequence). CDR3 length: 12 residues. The CDR3 spells CASRDILAEQYF. DNA for the CDR3: TGTGCCAGCAGGGACATCCTCGCCGAGCAGTACTTC.

The chain has TRBV6-1 and TRBJ2-5; 9 positions match TRBD2. The germline CDR1 and CDR2 sequences are MNHNS and SASEGT. V was pared by 6 bases and J by 3 bases, with 8 bases of the junction left unmatched. CDR3 size: 15 residues. The CDR3 sequence is CASRAPGGREETQYF. The CDR3 region has the DNA TGTGCCAGCAGGGCACCAGGCGGGAGGGAAGAGACCCAGTACTTC.